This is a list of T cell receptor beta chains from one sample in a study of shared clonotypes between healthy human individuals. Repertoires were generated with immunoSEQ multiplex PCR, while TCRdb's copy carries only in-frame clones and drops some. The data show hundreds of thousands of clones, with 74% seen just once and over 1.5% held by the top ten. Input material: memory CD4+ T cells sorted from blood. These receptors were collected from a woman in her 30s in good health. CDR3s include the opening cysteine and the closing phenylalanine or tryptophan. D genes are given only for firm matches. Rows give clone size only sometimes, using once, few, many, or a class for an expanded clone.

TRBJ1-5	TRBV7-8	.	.	CASSLELGPQPQHF	TGTGCCAGCAGCTTAGAGTTAGGGCCTCAGCCCCAGCATTTT
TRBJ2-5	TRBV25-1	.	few	CASSARTGPEGGTQYF	TGTGCCAGCAGTGCCCGGACAGGCCCGGAGGGGGGGACCCAGTACTTC
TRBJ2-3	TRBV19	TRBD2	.	CASSMRLAGPDTQYF	TGTGCCAGTAGTATGCGCCTAGCGGGACCAGATACGCAGTATTTT
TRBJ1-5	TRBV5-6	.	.	CASSSTGNQPQHF	TGTGCCAGCAGCTCCACAGGGAATCAGCCCCAGCATTTT
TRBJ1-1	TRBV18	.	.	CASSQGLYTEAFF	TGTGCCAGCTCACAGGGATTATACACTGAAGCTTTCTTT
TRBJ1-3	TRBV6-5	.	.	CASSTTSTGNTIYF	TGTGCCAGCAGCACGACATCGACTGGAAACACCATATATTTT
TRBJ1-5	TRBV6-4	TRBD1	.	CASSEQGAGQPQHF	TGTGCCAGCAGTGAACAGGGGGCTGGCCAGCCCCAGCATTTT
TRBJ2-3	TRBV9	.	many	CASSVWGSTDTQYF	TGTGCCAGCAGCGTGTGGGGGAGCACAGATACGCAGTATTTT
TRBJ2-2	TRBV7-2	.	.	CASSRDGLGELFF	TGTGCCAGCAGCAGGGACGGGCTCGGGGAGCTGTTTTTT
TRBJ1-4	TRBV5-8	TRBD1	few	CASSLPSSTDRHEKLFF	TGTGCCAGCAGCTTGCCAAGCTCGACGGACAGGCATGAAAAACTGTTTTTT
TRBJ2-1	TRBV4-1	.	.	CASSQARTEQFF	TGCGCCAGCAGCCAAGCGAGGACGGAGCAGTTCTTC
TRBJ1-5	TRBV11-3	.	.	CASSLTGAPLEPQHF	TGTGCCAGCAGCTTAACGGGGGCCCCTCTTGAGCCCCAGCATTTT
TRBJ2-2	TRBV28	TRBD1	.	CASRLQGALSTGELFF	TGTGCCAGCAGACTACAGGGGGCGCTGAGCACCGGGGAGCTGTTTTTT
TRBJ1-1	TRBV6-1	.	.	CASTPRGGNTEAFF	TGTGCCAGCACTCCGAGGGGAGGGAACACTGAAGCTTTCTTT
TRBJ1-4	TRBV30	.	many	CAWSRQINEKLFF	TGTGCCTGGAGTCGACAGATTAATGAAAAACTGTTTTTT
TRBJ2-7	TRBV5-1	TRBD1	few	CASSSGTGPFEQYF	TGCGCCAGCAGCTCCGGGACAGGGCCCTTCGAGCAGTACTTC
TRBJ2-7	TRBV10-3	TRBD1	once	CAISLDPGTGQYEQYF	TGTGCCATCAGTCTTGATCCCGGGACAGGGCAATACGAGCAGTACTTC
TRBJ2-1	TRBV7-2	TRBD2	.	CASSPPGLDNEQFF	TGTGCCAGCAGCCCTCCGGGACTAGACAATGAGCAGTTCTTC
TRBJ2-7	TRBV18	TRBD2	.	CASSLTSGISYEQYF	TGTGCCAGCTCACTTACTAGCGGCATCTCCTACGAGCAGTACTTC
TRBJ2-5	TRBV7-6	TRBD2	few	CASSAGTSKETQYF	TGTGCCAGCAGCGCCGGGACTAGCAAAGAGACCCAGTACTTC
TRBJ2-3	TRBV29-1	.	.	CSVEGLDMDTQYF	TGCAGCGTGGAGGGGCTGGACATGGATACGCAGTATTTT
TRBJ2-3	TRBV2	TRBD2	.	CASCSGSLDTQYF	TGTGCCAGCTGCAGCGGGAGTCTAGATACGCAGTATTTT
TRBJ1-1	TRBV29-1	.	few	CSVDRLGTEAFF	TGCAGCGTTGACCGACTTGGGACTGAAGCTTTCTTT
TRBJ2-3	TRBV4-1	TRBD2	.	CASSHGAGEGTDTQYF	TGCGCCAGCAGCCACGGAGCGGGAGAGGGTACAGATACGCAGTATTTT
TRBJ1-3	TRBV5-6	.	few	CASNPQGLSGNTIYF	TGTGCCAGCAACCCCCAGGGGCTCTCTGGAAACACCATATATTTT
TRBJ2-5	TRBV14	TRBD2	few	CASSQDRGLAGYGFETQYF	TGTGCCAGCAGCCAAGATCGTGGACTAGCGGGGTACGGGTTTGAGACCCAGTACTTC
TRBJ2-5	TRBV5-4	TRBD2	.	CASSLDGLAGEETQYF	TGTGCCAGCAGCTTGGACGGACTAGCGGGAGAAGAGACCCAGTACTTC
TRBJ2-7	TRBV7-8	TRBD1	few	CASSLRASGQGASYEQYF	TGTGCCAGCAGTCTTCGCGCGTCCGGACAGGGGGCTTCCTACGAGCAGTACTTC
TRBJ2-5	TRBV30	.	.	CAWSVRGQETQYF	TGTGCCTGGAGTGTACGAGGTCAAGAGACCCAGTACTTC
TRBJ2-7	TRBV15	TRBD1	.	CATSSNRGPPYEQYF	TGTGCCACCAGCAGTAACAGGGGGCCCCCCTACGAGCAGTACTTC
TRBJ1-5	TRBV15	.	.	CGAKTDNQPQHF	TGTGGGGCGAAGACAGACAATCAGCCCCAGCATTTT
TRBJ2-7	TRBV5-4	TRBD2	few	CASSSLPREGFEQYF	TGTGCCAGCAGCTCCCTCCCGCGGGAGGGCTTTGAGCAGTACTTC
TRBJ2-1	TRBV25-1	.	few	CASSGDSPPYNEQFF	TGTGCCAGCAGTGGCGACTCCCCCCCCTACAATGAGCAGTTCTTC
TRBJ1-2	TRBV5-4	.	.	CASSLPGRTNYGYTF	TGTGCCAGCAGCTTGCCAGGGCGAACTAACTATGGCTACACCTTC
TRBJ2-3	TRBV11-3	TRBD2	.	CASSGGTSGRGGPLGFAQYF	TGTGCCAGCAGCGGAGGAACTAGCGGGAGAGGAGGGCCTTTGGGATTTGCGCAGTATTTT
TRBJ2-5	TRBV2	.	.	CASSANQETQYF	TGTGCCAGCAGTGCAAACCAAGAGACCCAGTACTTC
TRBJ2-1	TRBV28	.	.	CASSLPGAHEQFF	TGTGCCAGCAGTTTACCGGGGGCCCATGAGCAGTTCTTC
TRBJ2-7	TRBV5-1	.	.	CASTYWGGTAPYEQYF	TGCGCCAGCACCTACTGGGGCGGGACAGCACCCTACGAGCAGTACTTC
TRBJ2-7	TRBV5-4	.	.	CASRDSSYEQYF	TGTGCCAGCAGGGACAGTTCCTACGAGCAGTACTTC
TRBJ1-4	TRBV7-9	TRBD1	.	CASSARAGGREKLFF	TGTGCCAGCAGCGCTCGGGCAGGGGGGCGAGAAAAACTGTTTTTT
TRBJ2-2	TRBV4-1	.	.	CASSHTRASALTGELFF	TGCGCCAGCAGCCACACCAGGGCTTCTGCGTTGACCGGGGAGCTGTTTTTT
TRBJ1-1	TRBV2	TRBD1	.	CASRGQGGFLNTEAFF	TGTGCCAGCAGGGGACAGGGGGGATTCTTGAACACTGAAGCTTTCTTT
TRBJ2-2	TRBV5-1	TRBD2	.	CASSLTAGAGELFF	TGCGCCAGCAGCTTGACAGCGGGAGCCGGGGAGCTGTTTTTT
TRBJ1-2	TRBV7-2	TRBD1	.	CASSSPGTGDYGYTF	TGTGCCAGCAGCTCGCCCGGGACAGGGGACTATGGCTACACCTTC
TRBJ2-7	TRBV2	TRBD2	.	CASVGLAGGPPEQYF	TGTGCCAGCGTTGGACTAGCGGGAGGGCCGCCCGAGCAGTACTTC
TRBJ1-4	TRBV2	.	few	CASRVGEKLFF	TGTGCCAGCAGAGTTGGCGAAAAACTGTTTTTT
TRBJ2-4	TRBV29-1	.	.	CSVSSGALKNIQYF	TGCAGCGTTTCTTCGGGAGCACTCAAAAACATTCAGTACTTC
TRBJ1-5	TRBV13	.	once	CASSILNQPQHF	TGTGCCAGCAGCATCCTTAACCAGCCCCAGCATTTT
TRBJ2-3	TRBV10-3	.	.	CAISATQYTQYF	TGTGCCATCAGTGCTACACAATATACGCAGTATTTT